This entry lists 18 T cell receptor beta chains sequenced from one sample in a study of blood T cell repertoires in COVID-19. The data were produced by immunoSEQ multiplex PCR, yet TCRdb's version contains in-frame clones alone and is incomplete. The sample carries 60,000 to 70,000 clones, about four fifths recorded once. The sample was peripheral blood. The receptors stem from a man between 45 and 60 years old with active COVID-19.

The chain couples TRBV2 to TRBJ1-1; D is undetermined. The length of the CDR3 is 14 residues. Germline CDR1 is SNHLY and CDR2 is FYNNEI. V was cut by 8 bases and J by 2 bases, with 15 bases left in between. The CDR3 DNA sequence: TGTGCCAGCCGTTATGGTACCGGTAACACTGAAGCTTTCTTT. This sequence encodes CASRYGTGNTEAFF.

This clone has more than one count but fewer than ten. The chain couples TRBV7-9 to TRBJ1-6; D is uncertain. CDR1 is SEHNR and CDR2 is FQNEAQ in the germline V gene (reference sequence). This CDR3 is 18 amino acids long. The germline V and J ends were trimmed by 5 bases and 0 bases, with 17 bases remaining between them. CDR3 DNA: TGTGCCAGCAGCGACCCATTCTTTGGAGCCTCCTATAATTCACCCCTCCACTTT. The encoded protein is CASSDPFFGASYNSPLHF.

This chain connects TRBV11-2 to TRBJ2-1; no reliable D call. V lost 3 bases to trimming and J lost 8 bases, with 8 bases between them. Germline CDR1 and CDR2: SGHAT and FQNNGV. The CDR3 runs 12 residues. The CDR3 bases are TGTGCCAGCAGCTTCTCCCGGGATGAGCAGTTCTTC. It codes for CASSFSRDEQFF.

This chain uses TRBV19 with TRBJ1-1, with D perhaps matching TRBD1 (5 bases). CDR3 length: 15 residues. CDR1 is LNHDA, CDR2 SQIVND, per germline (reference sequence). The V end lost 4 bases, the J end lost 1 base, and 13 bases lay between the germline ends. The DNA for the CDR3 is TGTGCCAGTAGTACCTGGGGCAGAAGGAACACTGAAGCTTTCTTT. The encoded protein is CASSTWGRRNTEAFF.

The V call is TRBV18, the J call TRBJ2-7; 7 positions agree with TRBD1. Trimming cost V 6 bases and J 7 bases; bases outside gene matches: 9. Germline CDR1 and CDR2: KGHSH and LQKENI. CDR3 size: 13 residues. The CDR3 is CASSPGQNREQYF. For the CDR3, the DNA is TGTGCCAGCTCGCCGGGACAGAATCGGGAGCAGTACTTC.

The J gene is TRBJ2-1, the V gene TRBV19; 12 bases match TRBD1. V lost 11 bases and J lost 9; bases outside the gene matches: 5. Germline V lookup: CDR1 LNHDA, CDR2 SQIVND (reference sequence). This CDR3 contains 12 residues. CDR3 residues: CASGQGAFEQFF. CDR3 sequence (DNA): TGTGCCTCGGGACAGGGGGCTTTTGAGCAGTTCTTC. Full variable domain (remainder filled in from reference TRBV19 and TRBJ2-1): DGGITQSPKYLFRKEGQNVTLSCEQNLNHDAMYWYRQDPGQGLRLIYYSQIVNDFQKGDIAEGYSVSREKKESFPLTVTSAQKNPTAFYLCASGQGAFEQFFGPGTRLTVL.

The genes are TRBV6-5 and TRBJ2-7, with 9 bases lining up with TRBD2. V lost 6 bases, J lost 4 bases, and 7 bases stayed unmatched. The germline V gene encodes CDR1 MNHEY and CDR2 SVGAGI. The CDR3 extends over 14 amino acids. In nucleotides, the CDR3 is TGTGCCAGCAGGCGACTAGCGGAGGGGTACGAGCAGTACTTC. Translated, it gives CASRRLAEGYEQYF.

This chain connects TRBV27 to TRBJ2-1; 10 bases are a match to TRBD2. J was trimmed by 4 bases and V by 5 bases; bases with no gene match: 8. The germline V gene encodes CDR1 MNHEY and CDR2 SMNVEV (reference sequence). The CDR3 loop spans 16 amino acids. CDR3 nucleotides: TGTGCCAGCAGTCGTCAGCGGGAGGGGTTATACAATGAGCAGTTCTTC. Translation gives CASSRQREGLYNEQFF.

The CDR3: CASSVGESDTQYF. For the CDR3, the DNA is TGTGCCAGCAGCGTAGGAGAGTCAGATACGCAGTATTTT. The V gene is TRBV9, the J gene TRBJ2-3; no firm D call. Between the trimmed V and J ends, which lost 0 bases and 4 bases, there was a span of 6 bases. CDR3 size: 13 residues. Germline V gene data show CDR1 as SGDLS and CDR2 as YYNGEE.

The J gene is TRBJ2-1, the V gene TRBV2; TRBD2 aligns across 12 bases. Losses at the gene ends were 3 bases for V and 3 bases for J; bases not matched to a gene: 12. The CDR3 is 19 amino acids. In germline, CDR1 is SNHLY, CDR2 FYNNEI. CDR3 nucleotides: TGTGCCAGCAGTGACCCGGGACTAGCGGGTCGGGGGGTCTACAATGAGCAGTTCTTC. Its translation: CASSDPGLAGRGVYNEQFF.

The chain is built from TRBV7-9 and TRBJ2-2; maybe TRBD2 (5 bases). This CDR3 contains 18 residues. CDR1 and CDR2 from the germline V gene are SEHNR and FQNEAQ (reference sequence). Trimming cost V 2 bases and J 7 bases, with 23 bases left between them. The CDR3 protein is CASSLIGSRTVGGGELFF. CDR3 nucleotides: TGTGCCAGCAGCTTAATTGGATCTCGAACGGTTGGAGGCGGGGAGCTGTTTTTT.

This clone was seen just once. V usage is TRBV4-2 and J usage is TRBJ2-1; TRBD2 matches at 15 bases. The V gene end was trimmed by 1 base and the J gene end by 2 bases; junction bases not matched to a gene: 6. Germline V CDR1 and CDR2: LGHNA, YNFKEQ. CDR3 length: 19 residues. The CDR3 sequence is CASSQAGLAGGVTYNEQFF. The CDR3 coding sequence is TGTGCCAGCAGCCAAGCGGGACTAGCGGGAGGCGTAACCTACAATGAGCAGTTCTTC.

The chain uses TRBV7-9 and TRBJ1-1; TRBD1 aligns across 9 bases. Germline trimming cut 3 bases from V and 6 bases from J; bases unmatched to any gene: 8. CDR3 length equals 15 residues. Germline lookup yields CDR1 SEHNR and CDR2 FQNEAQ (reference sequence). CDR3 protein: CASSFRTGDTPEAFF. For the CDR3, the DNA is TGTGCCAGCAGCTTCCGGACAGGGGACACACCTGAAGCTTTCTTT.

CDR3 sequence reads: CASSQTDQLGLQFF. CDR3 nucleotide sequence: TGCGCCAGCAGCCAAACCGATCAGTTGGGCCTCCAGTTCTTC. This chain connects TRBV4-1 to TRBJ2-1; D is uncertain. Germline V lookup: CDR1 MGHRA, CDR2 YSYEKL. This CDR3 is 14 amino acids long. With 2 bases removed from V and 13 bases from J, the gap between germline ends came to 18 bases.

V usage is TRBV28 and J usage is TRBJ1-3; D gene uncertain. V lost 3 bases, J lost 3 bases, and 12 bases lay in between. Germline lookup yields CDR1 MDHEN and CDR2 SYDVKM. The CDR3 totals 15 residues. DNA for the CDR3: TGTGCCAGCAGTTTCTCGGGTCCTGGTGGAAACACCATATATTTT. It yields the protein CASSFSGPGGNTIYF.

This clone was counted a single time. This rearrangement joins TRBV28 to TRBJ2-1, with D perhaps matching TRBD1 (6 bases). Germline values: CDR1 MDHEN, CDR2 SYDVKM. The length of the CDR3 is 14 residues. V was clipped by 5 bases and J by 6 bases, with 14 bases between them. This chain's CDR3 is CASSQGGTVNEQFF. CDR3 nucleotide sequence: TGTGCCAGCAGTCAAGGGGGTACGGTCAATGAGCAGTTCTTC. Looking up the rest from reference TRBV28 and TRBJ2-1 gives the full variable domain: DVKVTQSSRYLVKRTGEKVFLECVQDMDHENMFWYRQDPGLGLRLIYFSYDVKMKEKGDIPEGYSVSREKKERFSLILESASTNQTSMYLCASSQGGTVNEQFFGPGTRLTVL.

The rearrangement uses TRBV6-6 and TRBJ1-5; 7 bases fit TRBD1. Germline CDR1 and CDR2: MNHNY and SVGAGI (reference sequence). The CDR3 sequence is 16 residues long. V lost 6 bases to trimming and J lost 0 bases; unmatched junction nucleotides: 8. CDR3 protein: CASSPPDRDSNQPQHF. CDR3 sequence (DNA): TGTGCCAGCAGCCCCCCCGACAGGGATAGCAATCAGCCCCAGCATTTT.

V is TRBV6-5 and J is TRBJ2-1, with TRBD2 matching over 13 bases. V shed 2 bases and J 14 bases; nucleotides not matched to a gene: 9. The CDR3 has 15 residues. Germline lookup yields CDR1 MNHEY and CDR2 SVGAGI. DNA of the CDR3: TGTGCCAGCAGTTACGCCGGACTAGCGGGAGTCCAAGAGTTCTTC. It codes for CASSYAGLAGVQEFF.